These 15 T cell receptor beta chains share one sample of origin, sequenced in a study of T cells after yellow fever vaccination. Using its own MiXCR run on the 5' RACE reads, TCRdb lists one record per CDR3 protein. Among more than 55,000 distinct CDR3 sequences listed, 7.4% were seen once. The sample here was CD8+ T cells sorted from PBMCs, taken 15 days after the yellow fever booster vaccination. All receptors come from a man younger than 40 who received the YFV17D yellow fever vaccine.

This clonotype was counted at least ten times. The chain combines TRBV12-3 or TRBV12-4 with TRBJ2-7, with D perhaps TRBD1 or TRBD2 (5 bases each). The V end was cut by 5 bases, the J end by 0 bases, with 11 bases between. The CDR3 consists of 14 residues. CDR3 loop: CASSPGTASYEQYF. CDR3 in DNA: TGTGCCAGCAGTCCCGGGACCGCCTCCTACGAGCAGTACTTC.

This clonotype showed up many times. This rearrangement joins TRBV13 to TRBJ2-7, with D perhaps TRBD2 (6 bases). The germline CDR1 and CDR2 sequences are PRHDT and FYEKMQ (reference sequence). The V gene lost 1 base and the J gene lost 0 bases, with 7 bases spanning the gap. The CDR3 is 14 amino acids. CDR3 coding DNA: TGTGCCAGCAGCTTAGACGGGGGCTCCTACGAGCAGTACTTC. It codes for CASSLDGGSYEQYF. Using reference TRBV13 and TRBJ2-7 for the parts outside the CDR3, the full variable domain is AAGVIQSPRHLIKEKRETATLKCYPIPRHDTVYWYQQGPGQDPQFLISFYEKMQSDKGSIPDRFSAQQFSDYHSELNMSSLELGDSALYFCASSLDGGSYEQYFGPGTRLTVT.

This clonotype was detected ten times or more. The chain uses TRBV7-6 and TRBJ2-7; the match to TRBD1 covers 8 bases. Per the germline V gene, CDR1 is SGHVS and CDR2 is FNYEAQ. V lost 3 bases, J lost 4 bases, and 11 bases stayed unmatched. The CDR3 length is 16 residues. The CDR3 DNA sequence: TGTGCCAGCAGCTTTACCCCAGGGGGCAGGAGGTACGAGCAGTACTTC. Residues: CASSFTPGGRRYEQYF. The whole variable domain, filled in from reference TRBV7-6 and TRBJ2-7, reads GAGVSQSPRYKVTKRGQDVALRCDPISGHVSLYWYRQALGQGPEFLTYFNYEAQQDKSGLPNDRFSAERPEGSISTLTIQRTEQRDSAMYRCASSFTPGGRRYEQYFGPGTRLTVT.

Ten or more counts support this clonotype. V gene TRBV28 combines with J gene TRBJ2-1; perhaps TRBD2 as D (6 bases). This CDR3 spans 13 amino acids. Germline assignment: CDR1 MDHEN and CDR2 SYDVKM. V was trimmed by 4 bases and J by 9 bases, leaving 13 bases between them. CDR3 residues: CASSSGSGFEQFF. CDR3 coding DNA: TGTGCCAGCAGTTCCGGGAGCGGGTTTGAGCAGTTCTTC.

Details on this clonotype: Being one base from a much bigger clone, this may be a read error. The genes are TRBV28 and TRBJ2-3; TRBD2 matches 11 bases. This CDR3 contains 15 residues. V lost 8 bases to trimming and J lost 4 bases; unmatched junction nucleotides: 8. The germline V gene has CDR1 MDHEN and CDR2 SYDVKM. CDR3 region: CASGTSGRGADTQYF. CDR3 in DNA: TGTGCCAGCGGAACTAGCGGGAGAGGGGCAGATACGCAGTATTTT. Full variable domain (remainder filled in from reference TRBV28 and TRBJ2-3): DVKVTQSSRYLVKRTGEKVFLECVQDMDHENMFWYRQDPGLGLRLIYFSYDVKMKEKGDIPEGYSVSREKKERFSLILESASTNQTSMYLCASGTSGRGADTQYFGPGTRLTVL.

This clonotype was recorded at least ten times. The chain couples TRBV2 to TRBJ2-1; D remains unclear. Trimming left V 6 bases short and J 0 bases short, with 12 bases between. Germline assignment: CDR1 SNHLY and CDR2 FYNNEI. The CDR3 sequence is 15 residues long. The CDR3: CASRRTEGSYNEQFF. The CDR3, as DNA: TGTGCCAGCAGACGGACGGAAGGCTCCTACAATGAGCAGTTCTTC.

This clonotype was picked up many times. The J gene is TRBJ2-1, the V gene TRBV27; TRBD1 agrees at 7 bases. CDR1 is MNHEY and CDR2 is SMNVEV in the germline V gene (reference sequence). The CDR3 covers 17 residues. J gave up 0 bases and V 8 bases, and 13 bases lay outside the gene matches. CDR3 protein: CASRWGQPTPSYNEQFF. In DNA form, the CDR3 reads TGTGCCAGCCGATGGGGACAGCCCACCCCCTCCTACAATGAGCAGTTCTTC.

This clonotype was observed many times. The CDR3 DNA reads as TGTGCCAGCAGCCCGACCTTGCGGGAGACCCAGTACTTC. Translation gives CASSPTLRETQYF. The gene calls are TRBV7-9 and TRBJ2-5; no clear D gene. The V end lost 5 bases, the J end lost 5 bases, and 12 bases lay between the germline ends. Germline CDR1 is SEHNR and CDR2 is FQNEAQ (reference sequence). The CDR3 length is 13 residues.

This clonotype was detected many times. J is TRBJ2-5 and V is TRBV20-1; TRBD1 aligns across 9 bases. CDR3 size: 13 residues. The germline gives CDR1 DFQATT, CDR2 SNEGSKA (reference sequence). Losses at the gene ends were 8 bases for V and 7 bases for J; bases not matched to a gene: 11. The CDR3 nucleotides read TGCAGTTCGGACAGGGGAGTGTACGGGACCCAGTACTTC. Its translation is CSSDRGVYGTQYF.

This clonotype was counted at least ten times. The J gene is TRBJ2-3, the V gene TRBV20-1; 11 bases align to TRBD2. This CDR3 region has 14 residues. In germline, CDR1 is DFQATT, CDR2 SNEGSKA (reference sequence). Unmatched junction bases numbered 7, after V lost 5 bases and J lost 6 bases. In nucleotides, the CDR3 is TGCAGTGCTTCTACTAGCGGGAGAGGGGATACGCAGTATTTT. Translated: CSASTSGRGDTQYF.

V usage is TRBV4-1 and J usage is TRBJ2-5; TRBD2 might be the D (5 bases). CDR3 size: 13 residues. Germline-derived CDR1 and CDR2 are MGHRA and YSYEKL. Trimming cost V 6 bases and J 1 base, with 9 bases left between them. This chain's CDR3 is CASSGEFQETQYF. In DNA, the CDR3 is TGCGCCAGCAGTGGGGAGTTCCAAGAGACCCAGTACTTC.

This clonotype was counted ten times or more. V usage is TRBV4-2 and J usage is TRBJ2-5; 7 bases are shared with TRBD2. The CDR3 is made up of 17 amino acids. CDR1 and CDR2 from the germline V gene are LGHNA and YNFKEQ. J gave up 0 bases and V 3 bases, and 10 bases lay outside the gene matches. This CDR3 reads CASSHSGLAVYQETQYF. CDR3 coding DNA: TGTGCCAGCAGCCACTCTGGCCTAGCGGTGTACCAAGAGACCCAGTACTTC.

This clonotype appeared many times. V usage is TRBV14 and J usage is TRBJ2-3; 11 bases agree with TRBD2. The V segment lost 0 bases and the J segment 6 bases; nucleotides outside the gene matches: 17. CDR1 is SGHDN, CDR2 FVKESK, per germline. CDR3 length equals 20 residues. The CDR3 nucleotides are TGTGCCAGCAGCCAAGAGTCCGGGGAACCCGAGCTAGCGGGAGGTGATACGCAGTATTTT. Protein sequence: CASSQESGEPELAGGDTQYF.

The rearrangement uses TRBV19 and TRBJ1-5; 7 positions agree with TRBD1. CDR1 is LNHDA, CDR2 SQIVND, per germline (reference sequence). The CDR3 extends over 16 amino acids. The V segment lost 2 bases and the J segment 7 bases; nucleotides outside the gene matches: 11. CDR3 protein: CASSIPSTGSGQPQHF. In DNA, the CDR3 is TGTGCCAGTAGTATACCGTCGACAGGGAGTGGGCAGCCCCAGCATTTT. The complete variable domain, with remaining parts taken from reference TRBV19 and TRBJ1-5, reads DGGITQSPKYLFRKEGQNVTLSCEQNLNHDAMYWYRQDPGQGLRLIYYSQIVNDFQKGDIAEGYSVSREKKESFPLTVTSAQKNPTAFYLCASSIPSTGSGQPQHFGDGTRLSIL.

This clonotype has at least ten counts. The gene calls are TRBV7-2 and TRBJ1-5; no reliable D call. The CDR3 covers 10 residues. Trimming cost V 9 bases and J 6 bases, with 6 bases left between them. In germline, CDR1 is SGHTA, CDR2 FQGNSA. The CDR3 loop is CARKSQPQHF. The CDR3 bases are TGTGCCAGGAAGAGTCAGCCCCAGCATTTT.